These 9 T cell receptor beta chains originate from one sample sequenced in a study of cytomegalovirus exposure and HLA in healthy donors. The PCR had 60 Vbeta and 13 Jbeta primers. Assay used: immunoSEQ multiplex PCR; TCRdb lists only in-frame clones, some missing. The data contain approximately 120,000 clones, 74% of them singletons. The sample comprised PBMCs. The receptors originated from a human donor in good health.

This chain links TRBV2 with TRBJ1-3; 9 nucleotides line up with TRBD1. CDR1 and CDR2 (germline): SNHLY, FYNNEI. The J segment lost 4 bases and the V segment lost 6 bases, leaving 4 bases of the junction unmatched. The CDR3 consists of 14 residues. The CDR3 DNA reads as TGTGCCAGCAGGGGGACAGGGTCCGGAAACACCATATATTTT. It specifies CASRGTGSGNTIYF.

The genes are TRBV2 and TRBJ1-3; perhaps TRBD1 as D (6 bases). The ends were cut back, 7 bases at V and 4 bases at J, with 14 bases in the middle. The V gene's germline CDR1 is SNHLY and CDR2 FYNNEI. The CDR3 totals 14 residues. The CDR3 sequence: CASTGTSGGNTIYF. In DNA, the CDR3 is TGTGCCAGCACTGGGACATCGGGGGGAAACACCATATATTTT.

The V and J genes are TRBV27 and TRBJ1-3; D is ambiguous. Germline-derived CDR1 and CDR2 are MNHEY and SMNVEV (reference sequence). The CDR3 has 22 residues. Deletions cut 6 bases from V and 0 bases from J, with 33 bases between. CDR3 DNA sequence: TGTGCCAGCAGGCGCCCCCTGCTTACGAGCGGAAACCTTCAATTCTCTGGAAACACCATATATTTT. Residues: CASRRPLLTSGNLQFSGNTIYF.

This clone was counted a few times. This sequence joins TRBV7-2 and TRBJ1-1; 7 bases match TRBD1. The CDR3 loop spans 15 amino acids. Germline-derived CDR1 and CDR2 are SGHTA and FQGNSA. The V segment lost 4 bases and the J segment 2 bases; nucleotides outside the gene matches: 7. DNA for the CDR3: TGTGCCAGCAGCTATACAGGGGAGATTAACACTGAAGCTTTCTTT. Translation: CASSYTGEINTEAFF.

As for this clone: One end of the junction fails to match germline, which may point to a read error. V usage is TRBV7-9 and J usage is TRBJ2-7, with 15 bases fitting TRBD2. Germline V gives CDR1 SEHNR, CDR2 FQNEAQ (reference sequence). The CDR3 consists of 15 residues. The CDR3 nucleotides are TGTGCCAGCAGCTTCGGGACTAGCGGGAGGTCCCCTTGGTGCTTC. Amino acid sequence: CASSFGTSGRSPWCF.

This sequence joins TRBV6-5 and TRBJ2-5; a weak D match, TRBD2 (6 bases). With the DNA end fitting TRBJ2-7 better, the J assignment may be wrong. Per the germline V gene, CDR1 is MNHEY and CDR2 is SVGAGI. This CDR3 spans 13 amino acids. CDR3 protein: CASSYGGLYEQYF. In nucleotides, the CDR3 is TGTGCCAGCAGTTACGGGGGGTTGTACGAGCAGTACTTC.

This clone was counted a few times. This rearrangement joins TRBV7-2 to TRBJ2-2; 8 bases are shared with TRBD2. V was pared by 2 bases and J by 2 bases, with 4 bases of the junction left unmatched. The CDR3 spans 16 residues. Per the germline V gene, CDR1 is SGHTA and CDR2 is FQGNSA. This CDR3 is CASSLRRGANTGELFF. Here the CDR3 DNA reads TGTGCCAGCAGCTTAAGGCGGGGGGCTAACACCGGGGAGCTGTTTTTT.

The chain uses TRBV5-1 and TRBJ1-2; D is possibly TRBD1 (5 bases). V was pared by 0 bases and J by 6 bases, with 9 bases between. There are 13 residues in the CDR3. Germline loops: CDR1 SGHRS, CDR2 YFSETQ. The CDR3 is CASSLAGIDGYTF. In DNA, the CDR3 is TGCGCCAGCAGCTTGGCAGGGATCGATGGCTACACCTTC.

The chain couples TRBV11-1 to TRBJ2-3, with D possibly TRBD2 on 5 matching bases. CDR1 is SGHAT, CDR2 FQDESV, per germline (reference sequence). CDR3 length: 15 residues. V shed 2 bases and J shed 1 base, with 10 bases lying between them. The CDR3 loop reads CASSLSSAGTDTQYF. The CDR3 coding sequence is TGTGCCAGCAGCTTAAGTAGCGCTGGCACAGATACGCAGTATTTT.